The following is a T cell receptor beta chain sequence with its context. No antigen is known for it. This sample was taken from a study of human T cells and chemical hapten exposure. As to time point: patch test 3, about 24 weeks after DPC sensitization. Treatment of the sample: therapeutic diphenylcyclopropenone sensitization with weekly scalp DPC. Findings of the study overall: With regard to DPC sensitization, TCRs above 1 in 1000 frequency did not change.

TCRdb redid the calling of the RACE reads with MiXCR, one entry per CDR3 protein. Of 150,000 to 200,000 distinct CDR3 sequences detected, 28% appear once; the ten largest clones hold about 2.1%. This CDR3 spans 15 amino acids. Trimming at V came to 4 bases and at J to 5 bases, leaving 6 bases not matched to a gene. CDR1 and CDR2 from the germline V gene are LGHNA and YNFKEQ. This specimen consisted of whole blood, obtained in connection with sensitization to the hapten diphenylcyclopropenone (DPC). This receptor was obtained from a woman younger than 35 with alopecia areata. Some clones in this sample may be carry-over from other donors' samples. J is TRBJ2-5 and V is TRBV4-2; 11 positions agree with TRBD1. In nucleotides, the CDR3 is TGTGCCAGCAGCCCGCGGACAGGGGGCTATGAGACCCAGTACTTC. Its translation is CASSPRTGGYETQYF.